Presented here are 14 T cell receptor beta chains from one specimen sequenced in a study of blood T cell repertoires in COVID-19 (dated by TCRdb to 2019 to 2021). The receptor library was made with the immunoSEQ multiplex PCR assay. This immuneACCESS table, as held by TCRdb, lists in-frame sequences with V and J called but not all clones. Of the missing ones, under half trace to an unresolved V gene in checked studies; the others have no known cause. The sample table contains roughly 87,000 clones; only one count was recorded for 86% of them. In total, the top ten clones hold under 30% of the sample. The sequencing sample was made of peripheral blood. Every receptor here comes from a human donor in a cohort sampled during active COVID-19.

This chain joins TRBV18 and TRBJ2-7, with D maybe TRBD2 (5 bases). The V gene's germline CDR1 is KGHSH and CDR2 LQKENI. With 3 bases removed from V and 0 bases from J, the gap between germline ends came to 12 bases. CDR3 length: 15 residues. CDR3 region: CASSPLAVSSYEQYF. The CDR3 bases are TGTGCCAGCTCACCTCTAGCCGTAAGCTCCTACGAGCAGTACTTC.

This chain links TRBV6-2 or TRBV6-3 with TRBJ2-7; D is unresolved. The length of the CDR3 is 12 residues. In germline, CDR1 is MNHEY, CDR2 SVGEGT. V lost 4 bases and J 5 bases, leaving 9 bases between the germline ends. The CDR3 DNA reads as TGTGCCAGCAGTTTTACCAGGAACGAGCAGTACTTC. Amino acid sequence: CASSFTRNEQYF.

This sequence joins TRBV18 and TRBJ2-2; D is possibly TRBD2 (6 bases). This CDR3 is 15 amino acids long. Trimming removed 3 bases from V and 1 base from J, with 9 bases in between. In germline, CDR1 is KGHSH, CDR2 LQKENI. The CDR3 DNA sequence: TGTGCCAGCTCACCCTTCGGGGGGAACACCGGGGAGCTGTTTTTT. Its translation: CASSPFGGNTGELFF.

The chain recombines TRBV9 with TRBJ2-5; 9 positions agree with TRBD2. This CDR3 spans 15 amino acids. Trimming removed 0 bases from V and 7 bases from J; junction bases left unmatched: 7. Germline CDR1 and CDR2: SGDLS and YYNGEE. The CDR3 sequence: CASSVGSSGGGTQYF. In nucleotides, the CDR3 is TGTGCCAGCAGCGTAGGGAGTAGCGGGGGCGGGACCCAGTACTTC.

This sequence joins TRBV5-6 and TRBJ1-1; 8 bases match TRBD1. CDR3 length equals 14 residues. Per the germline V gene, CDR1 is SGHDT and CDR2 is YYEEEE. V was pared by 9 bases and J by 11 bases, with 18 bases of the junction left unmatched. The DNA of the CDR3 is TGTGCCAAAAACTTGGGGGCACCCCAGGGGGCGGCTTTCTTT. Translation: CAKNLGAPQGAAFF.

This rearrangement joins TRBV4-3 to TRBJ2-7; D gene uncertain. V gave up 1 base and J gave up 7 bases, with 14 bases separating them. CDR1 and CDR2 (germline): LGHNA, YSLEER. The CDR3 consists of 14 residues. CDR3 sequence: CASSQVAGPGEQYF. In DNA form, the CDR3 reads TGCGCCAGCAGCCAAGTTGCAGGCCCTGGGGAGCAGTACTTC.

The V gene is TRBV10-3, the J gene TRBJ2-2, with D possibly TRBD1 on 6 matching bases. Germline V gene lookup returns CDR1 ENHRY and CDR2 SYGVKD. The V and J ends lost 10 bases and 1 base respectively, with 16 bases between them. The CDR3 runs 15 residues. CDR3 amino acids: CATAPRTENTGELFF. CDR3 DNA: TGTGCCACCGCGCCCCGGACAGAGAACACCGGGGAGCTGTTTTTT.

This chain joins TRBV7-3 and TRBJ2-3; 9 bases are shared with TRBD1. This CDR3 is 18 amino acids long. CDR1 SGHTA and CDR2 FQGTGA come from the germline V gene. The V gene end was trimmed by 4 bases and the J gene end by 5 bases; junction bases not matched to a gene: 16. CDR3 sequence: CASSSPHDRDRDGDTQYF. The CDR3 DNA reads TGTGCCAGCAGCTCCCCCCACGACCGGGACAGGGATGGAGATACGCAGTATTTT.

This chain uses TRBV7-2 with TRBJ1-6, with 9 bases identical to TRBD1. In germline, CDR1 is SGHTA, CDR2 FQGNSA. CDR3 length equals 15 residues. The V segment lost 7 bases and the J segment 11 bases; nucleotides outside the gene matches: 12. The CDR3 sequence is CASNSGTGSATPLHF. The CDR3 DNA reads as TGTGCCAGCAACTCCGGGACAGGGTCTGCGACACCCCTCCACTTT.

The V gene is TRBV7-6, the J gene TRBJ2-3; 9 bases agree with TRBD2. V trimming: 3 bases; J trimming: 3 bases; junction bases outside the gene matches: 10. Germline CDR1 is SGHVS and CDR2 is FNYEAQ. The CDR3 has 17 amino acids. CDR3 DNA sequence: TGTGCCAGCAGCTTGGCCCCCATAGCGGGAGAGACAGATACGCAGTATTTT. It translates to CASSLAPIAGETDTQYF.

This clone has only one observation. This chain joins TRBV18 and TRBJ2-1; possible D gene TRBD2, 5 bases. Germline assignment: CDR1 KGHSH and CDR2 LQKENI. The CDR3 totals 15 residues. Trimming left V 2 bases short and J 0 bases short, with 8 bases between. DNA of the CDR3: TGTGCCAGCTCACCAAAAGGGAGCTCCTACAATGAGCAGTTCTTC. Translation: CASSPKGSSYNEQFF.

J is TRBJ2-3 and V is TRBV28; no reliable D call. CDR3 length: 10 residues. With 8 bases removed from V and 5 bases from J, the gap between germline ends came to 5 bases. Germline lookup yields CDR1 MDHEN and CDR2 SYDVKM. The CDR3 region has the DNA TGTGCCAGCGGCCTAGATACGCAGTATTTT. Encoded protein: CASGLDTQYF.

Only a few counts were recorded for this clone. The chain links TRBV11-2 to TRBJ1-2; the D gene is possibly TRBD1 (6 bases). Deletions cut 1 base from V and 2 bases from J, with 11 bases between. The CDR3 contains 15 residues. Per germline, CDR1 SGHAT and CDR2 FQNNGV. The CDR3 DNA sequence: TGTGCCAGCAGCTTAGTCCAGGGGTGGAACTATGGCTACACCTTC. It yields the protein CASSLVQGWNYGYTF.

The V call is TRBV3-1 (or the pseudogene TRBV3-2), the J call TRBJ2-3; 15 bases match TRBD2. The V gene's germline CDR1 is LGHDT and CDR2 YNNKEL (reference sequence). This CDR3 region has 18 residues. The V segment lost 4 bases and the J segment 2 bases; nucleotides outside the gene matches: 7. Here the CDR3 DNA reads TGTGCCAGCAGCCCGGGACTAGCGGGGGGCCGCAACACAGATACGCAGTATTTT. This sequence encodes CASSPGLAGGRNTDTQYF.